Sequencing of this TCR beta chain was carried out in a study of CD4 T cells in relation to SARS-CoV-2 and coronaviruses. The germline CDR1 and CDR2 sequences are LNHDA and SQIVND (reference sequence). The CDR3 runs 16 residues. Unmatched junction bases numbered 9, after V lost 6 bases and J lost 5 bases. Deep TCR-beta sequencing used DNA from uncultured naive and memory CD4+ T cells. Here immunoSEQ multiplex PCR was the method, and the copy in TCRdb shows in-frame clones only, minus some. The sample contains some 40,000 clones, 80% to 90% of which appear only once. This clone turned up a few times. Its antigen is undetermined. General observations from the study: No crossreactivity against non-spike viral proteins was tested here. Memory recall responses, not primary responses primed in culture, are what the assay detects.

Sequenced: memory CD4+ T cells from PBMCs. This chain links TRBV19 with TRBJ1-5; TRBD1 aligns across 11 bases. The sequence was collected from an adult with COVID-19. The CDR3 region is CASRLSGTGGHQPQHF. CDR3 sequence (DNA): TGTGCCAGTAGGCTTTCCGGGACAGGGGGACATCAGCCCCAGCATTTT.